Listed below are T cell receptor beta chains from one sample, sequenced in a study of cytomegalovirus exposure and HLA in healthy donors. TCRdb's copy holds only in-frame clones and misses some; the assay was immunoSEQ multiplex PCR. The sample lists about 140,000 clones, about 73% occurring once. Sequenced sample: PBMCs. The receptors were gathered from a woman aged 55 to 70 in good health and CMV-seropositive. CDR3s include the opening cysteine and the closing phenylalanine or tryptophan. D genes are given only for firm matches.

TRBJ2-7,TRBV30,TRBD2,CAWSGGTSGSYEQYF
TRBJ1-3,TRBV6-6,.,CASTSSGNTIYF
TRBJ1-1,TRBV27,.,CASSLEGLGTEAFF
TRBJ2-1,TRBV7-2,.,CASSSRTEGEQFF
TRBJ1-2,TRBV6-1,.,CASSDQGNYGYTF
TRBJ2-1,TRBV5-6,TRBD2,CASSGTSGYNEQFF
TRBJ2-7,TRBV28,.,CASSLQGGSYEQYF
TRBJ2-3,TRBV18,TRBD2,CASSLGLAVTDTQYF
TRBJ2-7,TRBV5-8,.,CASSPGLASYEQYF
TRBJ1-1,TRBV7-8,.,CASSLGQGITEAFF
TRBJ1-5,TRBV28,TRBD1,CASRATGGLSNQPQHF
TRBJ1-5,TRBV1,.,CTSSQERGHGNQPQHF
TRBJ2-2,TRBV27,TRBD2,CASRPSGANTGELFF
TRBJ2-1,TRBV18,.,CASSPLGGPRNEQFF
TRBJ2-5,TRBV29-1,.,CSVLEIGETQYF
TRBJ2-1,TRBV5-1,TRBD2,CASSASGLAGNPSSYNEQFF
TRBJ1-1,TRBV2,.,CASSVQGTNTEAFF
TRBJ2-2,TRBV10-3,TRBD2,CAISELSGRDTGELFF
TRBJ2-3,TRBV27,.,CATPESTDTQYF
TRBJ1-2,TRBV5-1,TRBD1,CASSLARQGADGYTF
TRBJ2-7,TRBV5-1,TRBD2,CASSTGLAGVWEQYF
TRBJ2-1,TRBV29-1,TRBD1,CSVRGQGVYEQFF
TRBJ2-7,TRBV18,.,CASSPSQGGYEQYF
TRBJ2-5,TRBV27,TRBD2,CASSFGSSGRSAETQYF
TRBJ1-1,TRBV5-1,.,CASSAPLGGTEAFF
TRBJ2-7,TRBV5-1,.,CASSWGDRTAYEQYF
TRBJ1-5,TRBV28,.,CASSSDNKPGQPQHF
TRBJ2-7,TRBV29-1,TRBD2,CSALGRASYEQYF
TRBJ2-1,TRBV5-6,.,CASSIGRTSVKSEQFF
TRBJ1-4,TRBV5-1,.,CASSLGPNGGEKLFF
TRBJ1-2,TRBV7-2,.,CASSFKGQNYGYTF
TRBJ1-2,TRBV28,.,CASRPQGWDGYTF
TRBJ1-5,TRBV6-5,TRBD1,CASSPDRVRGQPQHF
TRBJ2-7,TRBV6-4,TRBD1,CASSWHRGHEQYF
TRBJ1-1,TRBV19,.,CASSKSGTPNTEAFF
TRBJ1-1,TRBV7-9,.,CASSLEGVNTEAFF
TRBJ1-2,TRBV10-3,.,CAINQGRGDYGYTF
TRBJ1-1,TRBV19,TRBD1,CASSITGGRGEAFF
TRBJ1-2,TRBV29-1,.,CSVEDRGRHGYTF
TRBJ1-2,TRBV5-1,.,CASSPEGGNYGYTF
TRBJ2-7,TRBV5-4,TRBD1,CASSLGQGPYEQYF
TRBJ2-1,TRBV6-5,.,CASSYSSGDIEQFF
TRBJ1-4,TRBV5-1,TRBD1,CASSLSGQGEKLFF
TRBJ1-2,TRBV18,.,CASSREGRDNGYTF
TRBJ1-1,TRBV28,.,CASLRGSTEAFF
TRBJ1-2,TRBV10-3,.,CATTGTNYGYTF
TRBJ1-2,TRBV7-9,.,CASSLAGTGGYGYTF
TRBJ2-2,TRBV11-2,TRBD2,CASSLEGRGNTGELFF
TRBJ1-2,TRBV10-3,.,CAISAGEYGYTF
TRBJ2-1,TRBV4-1,TRBD1,CASSQDRGREGEQFF
TRBJ1-1,TRBV29-1,.,CSAQGRTEAFF
TRBJ2-7,TRBV5-1,.,CASSLAGRSYEQYF
TRBJ2-1,TRBV18,.,CASSPFLPSSSYNEQFF
TRBJ2-3,TRBV6-5,TRBD2,CASSSGGHTDTQYF
TRBJ2-2,TRBV6-1,.,CASSASGLRTGELFF
TRBJ2-7,TRBV11-2,TRBD2,CASSLASGTSGSVYEQYF
TRBJ2-5,TRBV14,.,CASSQPNRLLYF
TRBJ2-3,TRBV5-4,TRBD1,CASSLDRGQTDTQYF
TRBJ1-3,TRBV5-1,.,CASSTGQTASGNTIYF